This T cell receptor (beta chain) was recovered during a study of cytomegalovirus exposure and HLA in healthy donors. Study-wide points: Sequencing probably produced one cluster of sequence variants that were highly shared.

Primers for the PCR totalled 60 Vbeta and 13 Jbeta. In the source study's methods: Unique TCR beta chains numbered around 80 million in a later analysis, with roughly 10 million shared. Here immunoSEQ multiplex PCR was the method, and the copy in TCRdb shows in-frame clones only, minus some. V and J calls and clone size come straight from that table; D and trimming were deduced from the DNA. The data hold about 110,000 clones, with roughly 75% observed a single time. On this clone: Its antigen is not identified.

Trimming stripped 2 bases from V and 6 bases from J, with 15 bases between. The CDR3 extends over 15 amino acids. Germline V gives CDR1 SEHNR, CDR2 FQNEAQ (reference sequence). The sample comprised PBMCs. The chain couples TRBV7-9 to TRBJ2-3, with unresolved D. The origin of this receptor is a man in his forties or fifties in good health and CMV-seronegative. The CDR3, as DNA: TGTGCCAGCAGCTTACATCATGGCCAGGCGGATACGCAGTATTTT. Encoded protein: CASSLHHGQADTQYF.